The rows below give T cell receptor beta chains drawn from one sample of a study of T cell changes during pregnancy in multiple sclerosis. Assay used: immunoSEQ multiplex PCR; TCRdb lists only in-frame clones, some missing. The sample contains fewer than 75,000 clones, 75% to 95% of which appear only once. The sample here was peripheral blood, taken after pregnancy. The receptors shown here come from a female donor in good health, enrolled as a control in a pregnancy study. The CDR3 runs from the conserved cysteine through the conserved F or W. D genes are given only for firm matches. Size is omitted from some rows. Given values are once, few, many or a class for expanded clones.

v_gene,d_gene,abundance,j_gene,CDR3aa,CDR3nt
TRBV18,TRBD2,.,TRBJ2-1,CASSPPPGEGSEQFF,TGTGCCAGCTCACCACCCCCTGGGGAGGGGAGTGAGCAGTTCTTC
TRBV5-1,.,.,TRBJ1-1,CASSFQGGGTEAFF,TGCGCCAGCAGCTTCCAAGGGGGGGGCACTGAAGCTTTCTTT
TRBV12-5,.,.,TRBJ1-4,CASALPQGGNEKLFF,TGTGCTAGTGCCCTACCGCAGGGAGGGAATGAAAAACTGTTTTTT
TRBV5-6,TRBD1,.,TRBJ1-1,CASSSEEQGEAFF,TGTGCCAGCAGCTCGGAGGAACAGGGGGAAGCTTTCTTT
TRBV29-1,TRBD2,.,TRBJ2-1,CSAQREYNEQFF,TGCAGCGCCCAGCGGGAGTACAATGAGCAGTTCTTC
TRBV28,TRBD2,.,TRBJ2-2,CASSPSGTFTGELFF,TGTGCCAGCAGTCCTAGCGGGACTTTCACCGGGGAGCTGTTTTTT
TRBV5-4,TRBD1,.,TRBJ1-2,CAGSSGTAGNYGYTF,TGTGCCGGCAGCTCCGGGACAGCCGGGAACTATGGCTACACCTTC
TRBV6-1,TRBD2,.,TRBJ2-5,CASSPSVGGAETQYF,TGTGCCAGCAGTCCCTCGGTCGGGGGGGCCGAGACCCAGTACTTC
TRBV27,.,.,TRBJ2-7,CASSSPGSGEQYF,TGTGCCAGCAGTTCCCCCGGTTCAGGGGAGCAGTACTTC
TRBV6-5,TRBD1,few,TRBJ1-4,CASSDRGGNEKLFF,TGTGCCAGCAGTGACAGGGGAGGGAATGAAAAACTGTTTTTT
TRBV7-9,TRBD1,.,TRBJ2-3,CASSLVQGDLDTQYF,TGTGCCAGCAGCTTAGTACAGGGGGATCTTGATACGCAGTATTTT
TRBV5-6,.,.,TRBJ2-7,CASSLVSSYEQYF,TGTGCCAGCAGCTTGGTCAGTTCCTACGAGCAGTACTTC
TRBV11-2,.,.,TRBJ2-5,CASSPPQGRETQYF,TGTGCCAGCAGCCCCCCTCAGGGCCGGGAGACCCAGTACTTC
TRBV4-2,TRBD1,many,TRBJ1-1,CASSHSGQGNTEAFF,TGTGCCAGCAGCCATTCGGGACAGGGAAACACTGAAGCTTTCTTT
TRBV28,.,.,TRBJ1-5,CASKRYSNQPQHF,TGTGCCAGCAAGAGGTATAGCAATCAGCCCCAGCATTTT
TRBV6-1,TRBD1,.,TRBJ1-3,CASSGDRFSGNTIYF,TGTGCCAGCAGCGGGGACAGGTTCTCTGGAAACACCATATATTTT
TRBV7-8,.,.,TRBJ2-7,CASSLGRAAYEQYF,TGTGCCAGCAGCTTAGGCAGGGCCGCCTACGAGCAGTACTTC
TRBV4-2,TRBD2,.,TRBJ2-2,CASSQELAGGQAGELFF,TGTGCCAGCAGCCAAGAACTAGCGGGGGGGCAGGCCGGGGAGCTGTTTTTT
TRBV29-1,TRBD2,.,TRBJ2-3,CSVDPEGILAGGVDTQYF,TGCAGCGTTGATCCCGAGGGGATTCTAGCGGGAGGGGTTGATACGCAGTATTTT
TRBV7-3,TRBD2,.,TRBJ2-1,CASSPLTSQSSYNEQFF,TGTGCCAGCAGCCCTCTGACTAGCCAGAGCTCCTACAATGAGCAGTTCTTC
TRBV2,.,.,TRBJ2-7,CASIENYEQYF,TGTGCCAGCATAGAGAACTACGAGCAGTACTTC
TRBV2,TRBD1,.,TRBJ2-4,CASRAIQGAADIQYF,TGTGCCAGCAGAGCCATACAGGGGGCGGCGGACATTCAGTACTTC
TRBV5-6,TRBD2,.,TRBJ2-7,CASSPILTSGTTYEQYF,TGTGCCAGCAGCCCTATCTTGACTAGCGGGACCACCTACGAGCAGTACTTC
TRBV19,TRBD1,.,TRBJ1-2,CASSQGEGYTF,TGTGCCAGTAGTCAGGGGGAAGGCTACACCTTC
TRBV4-3,.,.,TRBJ1-2,CASSPARGSNYGYTF,TGCGCCAGCAGTCCCGCCCGGGGAAGTAACTATGGCTACACCTTC